A selection of T cell receptor beta chains follows, all from one sample in a study of T cell changes during pregnancy in multiple sclerosis. Libraries were prepared by immunoSEQ multiplex PCR; TCRdb keeps only in-frame clonotypes and omits some of them. Of over 50,000 clones in the sample, 89% are singletons; the top ten hold around 1.8%. The sequences come from peripheral blood, collected after pregnancy. Source of these receptors: a female donor with multiple sclerosis, enrolled in a pregnancy study. CDR3s include the opening cysteine and the closing phenylalanine or tryptophan.

>TRBJ2-1|TRBV5-4
CASSHRQGSTWNEQFF
>TRBJ1-6|TRBV9
CAGSALTGGDSPLHF
>TRBJ1-1|TRBV6-6
CASSPGGTEAFF
>TRBJ2-1|TRBV2
CASLPLAGGQYNEQFF
>TRBJ2-7|TRBV5-1
CASSEEGQGDEQYF
>TRBJ1-1|TRBV5-1
CASSPGLRATEAFF
>TRBJ2-1|TRBV19
CASSMVEGNEQFF
>TRBJ2-1|TRBV7-9
CASDIGTFGNNEQFF
>TRBJ1-1|TRBV6-5
CASSYHRGGTEAFF
>TRBJ2-7|TRBV5-1
CASSLDPPRGGGSYEQYF
>TRBJ1-1|TRBV19
CASRWAPGGTEAFF
>TRBJ1-2|TRBV5-6
CASSLRGFVNYGYTF
>TRBJ2-7|TRBV5-4
CASSPTPGTKSYEQYF
>TRBJ1-2|TRBV6-4
CASSDHADRGLDGYTF
>TRBJ1-1|TRBV27
CASSASRGATAFF
>TRBJ2-2|TRBV7-3
CASSSSGGGAGTGELFF
>TRBJ2-2|TRBV7-2
CASHGGINTGELFF
>TRBJ1-1|TRBV18
CASSSRDRVIGEAFF
>TRBJ2-2|TRBV19
CASSAHRTGELFF
>TRBJ1-5|TRBV19
CASSILRGNQPQHF
>TRBJ1-2|TRBV7-8
CASSLAGTGDSYGYTF
>TRBJ1-1|TRBV6-4
CASSATGNTEAFF
>TRBJ1-2|TRBV9
CASSIGQGKNYGYTF
>TRBJ2-2|TRBV7-2
CASSLVPGTSGPGELFF
>TRBJ2-5|TRBV28
CASSLENQETQYF
>TRBJ2-1|TRBV2
CASTSAGGHGEQFF
>TRBJ2-7|TRBV7-2
CASSLASGVSSYEQYF
>TRBJ1-2|TRBV6-1
CASRAGTGYGYTF
>TRBJ1-6|TRBV7-2
CASSGQANSPLHF
>TRBJ2-5|TRBV5-4
CASSPGGVQETQYF
>TRBJ1-2|TRBV10-3
CAISELVGGANYGYTF
>TRBJ2-1|TRBV2
CARSGGADEQFF
>TRBJ1-1|TRBV6-5
CASTATGEAFF
>TRBJ2-3|TRBV10-2
CASSRQGVTDTQYF
>TRBJ2-3|TRBV9
CASSVSSGGTYTDTQYF
>TRBJ1-5|TRBV10-3
CAISPTGGFQPQHF
>TRBJ1-6|TRBV2
CAFRQGMSSPLHF
>TRBJ1-1|TRBV5-1
CASSGSGQSISVAFF
>TRBJ1-1|TRBV30
CAWSVRLAGTEAFF
>TRBJ1-2|TRBV5-1
CASSLGTDYGYTF
>TRBJ1-1|TRBV4-3
CASSPGDRGKPSEFNTEAFF
>TRBJ2-7|TRBV28
CASLTALRRYEQYF
>TRBJ2-7|TRBV18
CASSYLQGHEQYF
>TRBJ2-7|TRBV25-1
CASQYGINEQYF
>TRBJ1-1|TRBV5-1
CASSLGTALNTEAFF
>TRBJ2-3|TRBV11-3
CASSAGGELRDTQYF
>TRBJ1-4|TRBV6-5
CASSYTGNGEKLFF
>TRBJ1-5|TRBV27
CASSPRGGQPQHF
>TRBJ2-7|TRBV2
CASSLGPPEYF